This entry lists 19 T cell receptor beta chains sequenced from one sample in a study of spatial heterogeneity in lung cancer. Time point of the sample: blood at routine non-recurrence follow-up after resection. TCRdb ran MiXCR on the 5' RACE reads and lists one entry per CDR3 protein. The sample yields tens of thousands of distinct CDR3 sequences, approximately 20% seen once. Sample: PBMCs, taken at follow-up. The receptor source for this set is a male donor with early-stage non-small cell lung cancer.

Turning to this clonotype: Germline is not matched at one junction end, which may reflect a read error. This chain connects TRBV5-4 to TRBJ2-3; 12 positions agree with TRBD2. Germline V gives CDR1 SGHNT, CDR2 YYREEE (reference sequence). The CDR3 is made up of 17 amino acids. The CDR3 nucleotides are TGTGTCAGCAGCTCAAAGACTAGCGGGAGACGGGCAGATACGCAGTATTTT. Protein sequence: CVSSSKTSGRRADTQYF. The full variable domain, in which reference TRBV5-4 and TRBJ2-3 provide the parts outside the CDR3, is ETGVTQSPTHLIKTRGQQVTLRCSSQSGHNTVSWYQQALGQGPQFIFQYYREEENGRGNFPPRFSGLQFPNYSSELNVNALELDDSALYLCVSSSKTSGRRADTQYFGPGTRLTVL.

This clonotype was recorded a few times. V and J are TRBV19 and TRBJ2-1; D gene ambiguous. The V and J ends lost 0 bases and 0 bases respectively, with 6 bases between them. CDR3 length: 15 amino acids. Germline CDR1 is LNHDA and CDR2 is SQIVND (reference sequence). CDR3 coding DNA: TGTGCCAGTAGTATAGATGCGAACTCCTACAATGAGCAGTTCTTC. Translation: CASSIDANSYNEQFF.

This clonotype was seen a handful of times. This chain's CDR3 is CASSSTFGYTF. The CDR3 nucleotides read TGTGCCAGCAGCTCGACTTTCGGCTACACCTTC. The rearrangement uses TRBV7-2 and TRBJ1-2; D gene ambiguous. Germline V lookup: CDR1 SGHTA, CDR2 FQGNSA. The V end was cut by 4 bases, the J end by 8 bases, with 8 bases between. The CDR3 sequence is 11 residues long. Combining the CDR3 with reference TRBV7-2 and TRBJ1-2 gives the whole variable domain GAGVSQSPSNKVTEKGKDVELRCDPISGHTALYWYRQSLGQGLEFLIYFQGNSAPDKSGLPSDRFSAERTGGSVSTLTIQRTQQEDSAVYLCASSSTFGYTFGSGTRLTVV.

This clonotype was found a few times. The chain uses TRBV12-3 or TRBV12-4 and TRBJ1-5; perhaps TRBD1 as D (5 bases). The CDR3 contains 15 residues. V lost 9 bases, J lost 0 bases, and 15 bases lay in between. The CDR3 DNA is TGTGCCAGTTTAGGGGATAAGCCTAGCAATCAGCCCCAGCATTTT. This translates into CASLGDKPSNQPQHF.

This clonotype occurred a few times. The chain joins TRBV11-2 to TRBJ2-5; D unresolved. CDR1 and CDR2 from the germline V gene are SGHAT and FQNNGV. Trimming removed 7 bases from V and 7 bases from J, with 10 bases in between. The CDR3 consists of 11 residues. CDR3 amino acids: CASTLSGTQYF. In DNA form, the CDR3 reads TGTGCCAGCACCCTTTCGGGGACCCAGTACTTC.

J is TRBJ2-7 and V is TRBV20-1, with TRBD2 as a possible D gene (5 bases). The length of the CDR3 is 15 residues. V gave up 0 bases and J gave up 0 bases, with 12 bases separating them. Germline CDR1 and CDR2: DFQATT and SNEGSKA (reference sequence). CDR3 protein: CSARDLTGSSYEQYV. The CDR3 DNA is TGCAGTGCTAGAGACCTGACGGGAAGCTCCTACGAGCAGTACGTC.

The chain has TRBV7-9 and TRBJ1-2; D unresolved. Trimming took off 5 bases at V and 4 bases at J, with 20 bases between the two ends. This CDR3 spans 16 amino acids. CDR1 and CDR2 from the germline V gene are SEHNR and FQNEAQ (reference sequence). In DNA, the CDR3 is TGTGCCAGCAGCCCAGACGGGGAACCAGGAAGCTATGGCTACACCTTC. Its translation: CASSPDGEPGSYGYTF.

This clonotype was seen a few times. The chain uses TRBV2 and TRBJ1-3; maybe TRBD1 (6 bases). The ends were cut back, 5 bases at V and 2 bases at J, with 10 bases in the middle. The germline gives CDR1 SNHLY, CDR2 FYNNEI. This CDR3 contains 14 residues. CDR3 nucleotides: TGTGCCAGCAGTAGAGACAGGACTGGAAACACCATATATTTT. Amino acids: CASSRDRTGNTIYF.

V and J are TRBV19 and TRBJ1-5; D remains unclear. From germline, CDR1 is LNHDA and CDR2 SQIVND (reference sequence). V shed 5 bases and J shed 2 bases, with 22 bases lying between them. The CDR3 loop spans 18 amino acids. The chain's CDR3 is CASSAGLARTGGNQPQHF. The CDR3 DNA follows: TGTGCCAGTAGTGCGGGCCTCGCTCGGACCGGGGGCAATCAGCCCCAGCATTTT. The full variable domain, completed using reference TRBV19 and TRBJ1-5, is DGGITQSPKYLFRKEGQNVTLSCEQNLNHDAMYWYRQDPGQGLRLIYYSQIVNDFQKGDIAEGYSVSREKKESFPLTVTSAQKNPTAFYLCASSAGLARTGGNQPQHFGDGTRLSIL.

This clonotype came up many times. V usage is TRBV6-5 and J usage is TRBJ2-5; the D call may be TRBD1 or TRBD2 (5 bases each). Trimming shortened V by 6 bases and J by 5 bases, and 16 bases separated the two germline ends. Germline CDR1 is MNHEY and CDR2 is SVGAGI. The CDR3 has 14 amino acids. The CDR3: CASRRQGDVETQYF. CDR3 nucleotides: TGTGCCAGCAGGAGACAAGGGGACGTGGAGACCCAGTACTTC.

This rearrangement joins TRBV5-1 to TRBJ2-7; a weak D match, TRBD1 (6 bases). Per the germline V gene, CDR1 is SGHRS and CDR2 is YFSETQ. The CDR3 is 14 amino acids. Between the trimmed V and J ends, which lost 1 base and 7 bases, there was a span of 15 bases. CDR3 amino acids: CASSLQAERGEQYF. CDR3 nucleotides: TGCGCCAGCAGCTTGCAGGCCGAAAGGGGGGAGCAGTACTTC.

A few counts support this clonotype. This rearrangement joins TRBV11-2 to TRBJ2-1; 7 bases fit TRBD1. Trimming cost V 2 bases and J 6 bases; bases outside gene matches: 4. This CDR3 region has 14 residues. From germline, CDR1 is SGHAT and CDR2 FQNNGV. CDR3: CASSLLGGVNEQFF. The DNA for the CDR3 is TGTGCCAGCAGCTTATTAGGGGGCGTCAATGAGCAGTTCTTC.

This clonotype came up a few times. DNA of the CDR3: TGTGCCAGCTCACCGACCGGGGGGGCTAATTCACCCCTCCACTTT. This translates into CASSPTGGANSPLHF. The J gene is TRBJ1-6, the V gene TRBV18; possibly TRBD1 for D (6 bases). The CDR3 extends over 15 amino acids. The germline gives CDR1 KGHSH, CDR2 LQKENI. The V gene lost 3 bases and the J gene lost 6 bases, with 12 bases spanning the gap. Full variable domain (missing parts from reference TRBV18 and TRBJ1-6): NAGVMQNPRHLVRRRGQEARLRCSPMKGHSHVYWYRQLPEEGLKFMVYLQKENIIDESGMPKERFSAEFPKEGPSILRIQQVVRGDSAAYFCASSPTGGANSPLHFGNGTRLTVT.

Comment on this clonotype: At one end the junction does not follow the germline gene, possibly because of a read error. The V and J genes are TRBV6-5 and TRBJ2-5, with D possibly being TRBD1 or TRBD2 (5 bases each). CDR1 is MNHEY and CDR2 is SVGAGI in the germline V gene. CDR3 size: 16 residues. CDR3 loop: CASSYSVQGEQETQNF. CDR3 DNA: TGTGCCAGCAGTTACTCGGTCCAGGGAGAGCAAGAGACCCAGAACTTC.

The CDR3 coding sequence is TGTGCCAGCAGTACAGGGGGCCGGGGCTATGGCTACACCTTC. Its translation: CASSTGGRGYGYTF. The chain carries TRBV6-5 and TRBJ1-2, with 9 bases fitting TRBD1. J lost 4 bases, V lost 5 bases, and 5 bases had no gene match. Per germline, CDR1 MNHEY and CDR2 SVGAGI. This CDR3 is built from 14 residues.

This clonotype was observed a few times. The chain couples TRBV4-2 to TRBJ2-5; no firm D call. Germline CDR1 is LGHNA and CDR2 is YNFKEQ. Trimming cost V 0 bases and J 5 bases, with 4 bases left between them. The CDR3 loop spans 12 amino acids. CDR3 nucleotides: TGTGCCAGCAGCCAAGATTTGGAGACCCAGTACTTC. Amino acid sequence: CASSQDLETQYF.

This clonotype has just a few counts. The CDR3 sequence is CASSLSRSGELFF. The CDR3 DNA reads as TGTGCCAGCAGTTTATCGAGGTCCGGGGAGCTGTTTTTT. This chain uses TRBV27 with TRBJ2-2; D uncertain. Deletions cut 0 bases from V and 6 bases from J, with 5 bases between. Looked up from germline, CDR1 is MNHEY and CDR2 is SMNVEV (reference sequence). The CDR3 loop spans 13 amino acids.

In its sample, this clonotype was seen a few times. This chain joins TRBV7-6 and TRBJ1-1, with D tentatively TRBD1 (5 bases). V was clipped by 2 bases and J by 5 bases, with 9 bases between them. Germline V CDR1 and CDR2: SGHVS, FNYEAQ. The CDR3 runs 13 residues. CDR3 sequence reads: CASSLQGPTEAFF. For the CDR3, the DNA is TGTGCCAGCAGCTTACAGGGACCAACTGAAGCTTTCTTT.

V is TRBV2 and J is TRBJ1-2; 8 bases agree with TRBD1. The CDR3 has 14 amino acids. Germline V gene data show CDR1 as SNHLY and CDR2 as FYNNEI. V trimming: 8 bases; J trimming: 4 bases; junction bases outside the gene matches: 9. The CDR3 loop is CASGKDRETYGYTF. CDR3 DNA sequence: TGTGCCAGCGGCAAGGACAGGGAAACCTATGGCTACACCTTC.